What follows is one T cell receptor (beta chain) and its context. Amplification yielded TCR beta CDR3 regions, with RNA transcripts as the source. A first-round RT-PCR of the TCR CDR3 used the HTBI primer set. TCRdb used MiXCR to reprocess the multiplex PCR reads, holding one entry per CDR3 protein. The table records roughly 350,000 distinct CDR3 sequences, approximately 13% of them present only once. The sample comes from a study of T cells in Graves' hyperthyroidism and ophthalmopathy. Germline V gives CDR1 MGHRA, CDR2 YSYEKL. CDR3 length: 15 amino acids. Trimming shortened V by 0 bases and J by 2 bases, and 11 bases separated the two germline ends. PBMCs were obtained from 9.5 to 10 ml fresh peripheral blood.

Input material: blood. The chain links TRBV4-1 to TRBJ2-7; the D is unclear. The TCR sequence derives from a woman aged 40 to 50 with Graves' ophthalmopathy. The CDR3 coding sequence is TGCGCCAGCAGCCAAGATGAGGTTCACCCCTACGAGCAGTACTTC. This encodes CASSQDEVHPYEQYF.